The sequence of this T cell receptor beta chain was determined in a study of shared clonotypes between healthy human individuals. Turning to the study itself: Each donor's CD8 memory used one plate, CD8 naive two, each CD4 subset three.

V was cut by 5 bases and J by 4 bases, with 23 bases left in between. CDR1 SGHTA and CDR2 FQGNSA come from the germline V gene. The CDR3 consists of 17 residues. This clone was seen just once. TCRdb's table, derived via immunoSEQ multiplex PCR, lists solely in-frame clones and lacks some. The sample has over 850,000 clones; more than 75% are singletons. The chain carries TRBV7-2 and TRBJ1-1, with D possibly matching TRBD1 (5 bases). The sample comprised memory CD4+ T cells from PBMCs. Subset in this sample: CD45RA-negative fraction. The source is a young man in good health. Some clones in this sample may be carry-over from other donors' samples. As DNA, the CDR3 is TGTGCCAGCAGCCCAGCTCATGTCCTCGGGGGACTCACTGAAGCTTTCTTT. Protein product: CASSPAHVLGGLTEAFF.